The sequence of this T cell receptor (beta chain) was determined in a study of post-analysis software for immune sequencing data. Sequencing libraries made from TCR beta cDNA carried unique molecular identifiers. TCRdb fed the PCR reads into MiXCR, producing one record per CDR3 protein. The sample lists a few hundred thousand distinct CDR3 sequences, around 37% occurring once. Study observations and caveats: With TRBV5-6, TRBV5-1 and TRBV20-1 included, several TRBV segments were more frequent in patients than in controls.

As regards this clonotype: Its specificity is unknown.

The CDR3 covers 17 residues. The V end lost 4 bases, the J end lost 4 bases, and 22 bases lay between the germline ends. Per the germline V gene, CDR1 is SGDLS and CDR2 is YYNGEE. This TCR derives from a girl aged 10 to 17 with multiple sclerosis. Sequencing was carried out using blood. The V and J genes are TRBV9 and TRBJ2-3; TRBD1 or TRBD2 may be the D gene (5 bases each). The CDR3 loop is CASSLLGERGGPDTQYF. The CDR3 nucleotides read TGTGCCAGCAGCCTCTTAGGGGAGAGAGGAGGCCCAGATACGCAGTATTTT.